This passage covers 4 T cell receptor beta chains from one sample sequenced in a study of blood T cell repertoires in COVID-19 (dated by TCRdb to 2018 to 2021). Preparation of the library involved the immunoSEQ multiplex PCR assay. TCRdb provides this immuneACCESS table in a form limited to in-frame rearrangements. Some clones are lacking; in checked studies, under half of them reflect an unresolved V gene, and why the rest are absent is not known. The sample yields 340,000 or so clones; 70% to 90% were counted once. The ten largest clones capture around 4.5% of the sample. The sequenced sample consisted of PBMCs or T cells enriched from blood (not recorded which). These receptors originate from a woman aged 35 to 49 with acute COVID-19.

This clone was seen repeatedly, ten times or more. The chain links TRBV4-3 to TRBJ2-6; D unclear. V lost 2 bases and J 4 bases, leaving 9 bases between the germline ends. CDR1 is LGHNA and CDR2 is YSLEER in the germline V gene. The CDR3 loop spans 15 amino acids. The DNA for the CDR3 is TGCGCCAGCAGCCAATCAAGCAAGGGGGCCAACGTCCTGACTTTC. It specifies CASSQSSKGANVLTF.

The rearrangement links TRBV7-8 to TRBJ2-3, with 7 bases lining up with TRBD2. Germline V gene data show CDR1 as SGHVS and CDR2 as FQNEAQ. V was pared by 3 bases and J by 0 bases, with 21 bases of the junction left unmatched. This CDR3 has 21 residues. CDR3 DNA: TGTGCCAGCAGCTTTCGGGGTTGGACTAGAGATTTTAAGGCGAGCACAGATACGCAGTATTTT. Its protein is CASSFRGWTRDFKASTDTQYF.

This rearrangement joins TRBV6-2 or TRBV6-3 to TRBJ1-6; 8 nucleotides align to TRBD1. The germline V gene has CDR1 MNHEY and CDR2 SVGEGT. The junction had 11 bases not matched to a gene; V was cut back by 5 bases and J by 11 bases. The CDR3 runs 15 residues. The DNA of the CDR3 is TGTGCCAGCAGTCTCGCCGGGACAGGCTGGACACCCCTCCACTTT. Translation: CASSLAGTGWTPLHF.

The CDR3 spells CASSSEGIGGASQETQYF. The CDR3 DNA follows: TGCGCCAGCAGCTCCGAAGGGATCGGGGGGGCGTCACAAGAGACCCAGTACTTC. The chain combines TRBV5-1 with TRBJ2-5, with TRBD2 identical over 8 bases. The junction had 15 bases not matched to a gene; V was cut back by 3 bases and J by 2 bases. This CDR3 contains 18 residues. Germline V lookup: CDR1 SGHRS, CDR2 YFSETQ. The full variable domain, rest sourced from reference TRBV5-1 and TRBJ2-5, is KAGVTQTPRYLIKTRGQQVTLSCSPISGHRSVSWYQQTPGQGLQFLFEYFSETQRNKGNFPGRFSGRQFSNSRSEMNVSTLELGDSALYLCASSSEGIGGASQETQYFGPGTRLLVL.